The 9 T cell receptor beta chains given below trace back to one sample, sequenced in a study of immune evolution from preneoplasia to lung adenocarcinoma. Measured with immunoSEQ multiplex PCR; TCRdb has only the in-frame clones, and not every one. The sample has about 3,900 clones, less than 80% seen once; the top ten hold roughly 12%. Input material: FFPE minimally invasive lung adenocarcinoma tissue. The receptors were gathered from a person aged 70 to 80 with lung adenocarcinoma.

This clone was seen a few times. V gene TRBV7-9 combines with J gene TRBJ1-4; D gene ambiguous. Germline V gene sequence: CDR1 SEHNR, CDR2 FQNEAQ (reference sequence). This CDR3 is built from 16 residues. Trimming cost V 4 bases and J 7 bases, with 19 bases left between them. CDR3 in DNA: TGTGCCAGCAGCTCCTCTCGGGTTTCCCGAGGTGAAAAACTGTTTTTT. Translating gives CASSSSRVSRGEKLFF.

V and J are TRBV5-1 and TRBJ2-5, with D hard to call. The ends were cut back, 2 bases at V and 1 base at J, with 15 bases in the middle. The germline gives CDR1 SGHRS, CDR2 YFSETQ. The CDR3 sequence is 16 residues long. The CDR3 coding sequence is TGCGCCAGCAGCTTTTCCACAGCAGGACCCCAAGAGACCCAGTACTTC. The encoded protein is CASSFSTAGPQETQYF.

The chain carries TRBV30 and TRBJ2-3; no firm D call. The CDR3 length is 12 residues. The germline gives CDR1 GTSNPN, CDR2 SVGIG (reference sequence). V was trimmed by 0 bases and J by 2 bases, leaving 3 bases between them. Written as DNA, the CDR3 is TGTGCCTGGAGTGTAACCACAGATACGCAGTATTTT. This encodes CAWSVTTDTQYF.

The rearrangement joins TRBV15 to TRBJ2-1; D is possibly TRBD2 (5 bases). Per germline, CDR1 LNHNV and CDR2 YYDKDF (reference sequence). Trimming took off 8 bases at V and 2 bases at J, with 7 bases between the two ends. The CDR3 runs 12 residues. The CDR3 loop reads CATGETYNEQFF. The CDR3 region has the DNA TGTGCCACCGGGGAGACCTACAATGAGCAGTTCTTC.

The rearrangement links TRBV7-9 to TRBJ2-1, with D perhaps matching TRBD2 (5 bases). Germline V gene sequence: CDR1 SEHNR, CDR2 FQNEAQ (reference sequence). The V and J ends lost 3 bases and 6 bases respectively, with 12 bases between them. This CDR3 region has 14 residues. The CDR3 sequence is CASSFLEASNEQFF. CDR3 coding DNA: TGTGCCAGCAGCTTTTTGGAGGCCAGCAATGAGCAGTTCTTC.

This clone turned up a few times. V and J are TRBV9 and TRBJ2-5; 11 positions match TRBD1. Germline trimming cut 3 bases from V and 7 bases from J; bases unmatched to any gene: 11. The CDR3 covers 16 residues. Germline CDR1 and CDR2: SGDLS and YYNGEE. In nucleotides, the CDR3 is TGTGCCAGCAGCGAGAGGACAGGGGGCTCTGGTCGGACCCAGTACTTC. It encodes CASSERTGGSGRTQYF. Supplemented by reference TRBV9 and TRBJ2-5, the full variable domain reads DSGVTQTPKHLITATGQRVTLRCSPRSGDLSVYWYQQSLDQGLQFLIQYYNGEERAKGNILERFSAQQFPDLHSELNLSSLELGDSALYFCASSERTGGSGRTQYFGPGTRLLVL.

This clone was observed a single time. In DNA, the CDR3 is TGTGCCAGCAGTTTATCGACCAGCGGGGAAGAGACCCAGTACTTC. As protein: CASSLSTSGEETQYF. The V and J genes are TRBV27 and TRBJ2-5; 7 bases fit TRBD2. This CDR3 comprises 15 residues. Trimming cost V 0 bases and J 3 bases; bases outside gene matches: 4. The germline CDR1 and CDR2 sequences are MNHEY and SMNVEV (reference sequence).

The chain combines TRBV14 with TRBJ2-5; D possibly corresponds to TRBD1 (6 bases). The V end was cut by 3 bases, the J end by 1 base, with 24 bases between. Germline lookup yields CDR1 SGHDN and CDR2 FVKESK. This CDR3 is 19 amino acids long. CDR3 residues: CASSHFQGRSAETQETQYF. CDR3 DNA: TGTGCCAGCAGCCATTTCCAGGGGCGCAGCGCCGAGACCCAAGAGACCCAGTACTTC.

The rearrangement uses TRBV27 and TRBJ1-1, with TRBD1 as a possible D gene (6 bases). V gave up 4 bases and J gave up 4 bases, with 13 bases separating them. Germline loops: CDR1 MNHEY, CDR2 SMNVEV (reference sequence). This CDR3 has 14 amino acids. In DNA, the CDR3 is TGTGCCAGCAGTTCGTACAGGGTAGGCACTGAAGCTTTCTTT. Its protein product is CASSSYRVGTEAFF.